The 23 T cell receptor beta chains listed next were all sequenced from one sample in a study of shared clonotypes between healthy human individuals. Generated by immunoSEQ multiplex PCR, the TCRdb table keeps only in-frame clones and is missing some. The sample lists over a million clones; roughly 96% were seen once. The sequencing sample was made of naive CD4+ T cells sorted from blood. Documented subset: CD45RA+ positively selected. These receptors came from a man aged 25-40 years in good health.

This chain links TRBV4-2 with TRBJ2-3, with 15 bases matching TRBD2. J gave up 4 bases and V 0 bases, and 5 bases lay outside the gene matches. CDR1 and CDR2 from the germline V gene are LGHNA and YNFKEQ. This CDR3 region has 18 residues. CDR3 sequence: CASSQELGLAGGPDTQYF. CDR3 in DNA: TGTGCCAGCAGCCAAGAACTTGGACTAGCGGGAGGGCCAGATACGCAGTATTTT.

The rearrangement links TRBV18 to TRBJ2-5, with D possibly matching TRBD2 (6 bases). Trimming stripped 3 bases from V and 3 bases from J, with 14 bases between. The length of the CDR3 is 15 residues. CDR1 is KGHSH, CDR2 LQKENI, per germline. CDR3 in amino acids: CASSPVAGTKETQYF. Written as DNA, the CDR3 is TGTGCCAGCTCACCGGTCGCGGGAACCAAAGAGACCCAGTACTTC.

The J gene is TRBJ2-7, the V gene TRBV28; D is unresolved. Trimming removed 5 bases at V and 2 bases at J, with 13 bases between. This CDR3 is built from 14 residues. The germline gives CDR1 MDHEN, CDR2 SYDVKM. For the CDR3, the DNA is TGTGCCAGCAGTCCACCCCGGGTGCCCTACGAGCAGTACTTC. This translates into CASSPPRVPYEQYF.

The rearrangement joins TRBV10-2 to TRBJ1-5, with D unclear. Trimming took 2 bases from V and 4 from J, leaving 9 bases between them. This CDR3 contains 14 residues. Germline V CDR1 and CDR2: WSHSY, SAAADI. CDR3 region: CASSELILNQPQHF. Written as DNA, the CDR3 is TGCGCCAGCAGTGAGCTCATCTTGAATCAGCCCCAGCATTTT.

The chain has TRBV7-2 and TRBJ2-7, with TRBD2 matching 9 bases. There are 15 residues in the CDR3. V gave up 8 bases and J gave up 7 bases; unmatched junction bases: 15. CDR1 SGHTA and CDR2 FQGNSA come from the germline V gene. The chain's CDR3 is CASGLVGLAGFEQYF. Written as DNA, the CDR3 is TGTGCCAGCGGATTAGTTGGCCTAGCGGGGTTTGAGCAGTACTTC.

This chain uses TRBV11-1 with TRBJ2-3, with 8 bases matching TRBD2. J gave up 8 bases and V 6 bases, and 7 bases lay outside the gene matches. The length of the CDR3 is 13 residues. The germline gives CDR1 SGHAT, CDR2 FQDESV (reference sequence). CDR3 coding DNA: TGTGCCAGCAGTCCCGGACTAGCTGGTACGCAGTATTTT. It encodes CASSPGLAGTQYF.

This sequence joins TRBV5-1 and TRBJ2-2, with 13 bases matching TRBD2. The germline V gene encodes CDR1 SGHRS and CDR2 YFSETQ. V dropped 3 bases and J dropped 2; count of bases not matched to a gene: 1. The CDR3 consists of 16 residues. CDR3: CASSWTSGGNTGELFF. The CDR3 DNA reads TGCGCCAGCAGCTGGACTAGCGGGGGCAACACCGGGGAGCTGTTTTTT.

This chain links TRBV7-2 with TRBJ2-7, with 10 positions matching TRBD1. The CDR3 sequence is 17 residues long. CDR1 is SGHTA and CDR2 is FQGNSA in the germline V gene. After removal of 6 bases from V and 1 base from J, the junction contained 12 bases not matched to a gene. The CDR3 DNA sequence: TGTGCCAGCAGGCCTCCGACAGGGGGCGCTGGTTCCTACGAGCAGTACTTC. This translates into CASRPPTGGAGSYEQYF.

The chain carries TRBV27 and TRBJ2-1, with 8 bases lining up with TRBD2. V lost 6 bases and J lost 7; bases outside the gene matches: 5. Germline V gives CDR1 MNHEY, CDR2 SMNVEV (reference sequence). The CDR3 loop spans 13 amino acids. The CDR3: CASSPGGRNEQFF. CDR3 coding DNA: TGTGCCAGCAGCCCGGGAGGGCGGAATGAGCAGTTCTTC.

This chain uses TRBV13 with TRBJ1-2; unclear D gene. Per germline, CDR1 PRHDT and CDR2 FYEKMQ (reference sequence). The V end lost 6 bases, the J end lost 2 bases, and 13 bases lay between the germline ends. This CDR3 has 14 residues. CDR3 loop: CASSRFGGNYGYTF. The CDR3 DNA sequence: TGTGCCAGCAGTCGGTTCGGAGGAAACTATGGCTACACCTTC.

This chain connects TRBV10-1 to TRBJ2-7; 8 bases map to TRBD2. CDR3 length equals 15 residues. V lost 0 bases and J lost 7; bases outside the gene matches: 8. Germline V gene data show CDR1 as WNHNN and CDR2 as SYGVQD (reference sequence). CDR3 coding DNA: TGCGCCAGCAGTGAGTCGAGACTAGCGACGAGAGAGCAGTACTTC. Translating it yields CASSESRLATREQYF.

The CDR3 DNA sequence: TGTGCCAGCAGCTTGCGGGTCTCTAGTACCACAGATACGCAGTATTTT. Translating it yields CASSLRVSSTTDTQYF. V gene TRBV7-2 combines with J gene TRBJ2-3; D perhaps matches TRBD2 (5 bases). This CDR3 is 16 amino acids long. V was clipped by 3 bases and J by 2 bases, with 15 bases between them. Germline CDR1 is SGHTA and CDR2 is FQGNSA.

The CDR3: CASSLSGSRNTEAFF. CDR3 bases: TGTGCCAGCAGTCTCTCGGGCAGCCGGAACACTGAAGCTTTCTTT. V usage is TRBV25-1 and J usage is TRBJ1-1; D unresolved. The CDR3 totals 15 residues. CDR1 MGHDK and CDR2 SYGVNS come from the germline V gene. Trimming cost V 5 bases and J 1 base, with 14 bases left between them.

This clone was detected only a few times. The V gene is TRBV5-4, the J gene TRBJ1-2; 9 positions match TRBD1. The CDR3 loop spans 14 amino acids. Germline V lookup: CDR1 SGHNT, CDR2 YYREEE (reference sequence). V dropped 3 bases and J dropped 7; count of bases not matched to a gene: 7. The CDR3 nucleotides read TGTGCCAGCAGCTCCGCCACAGGGGGCCGTGGCTACACCTTC. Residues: CASSSATGGRGYTF.

CDR3 residues: CASSIKGISYNEQFF. For the CDR3, the DNA is TGTGCCAGCTCAATCAAGGGGATCTCCTACAATGAGCAGTTCTTC. This chain joins TRBV18 and TRBJ2-1, with a tentative D call TRBD1 (5 bases). Germline V gene lookup returns CDR1 KGHSH and CDR2 LQKENI. The CDR3 extends over 15 amino acids. V dropped 5 bases and J dropped 0 bases, with 11 bases sitting between them.

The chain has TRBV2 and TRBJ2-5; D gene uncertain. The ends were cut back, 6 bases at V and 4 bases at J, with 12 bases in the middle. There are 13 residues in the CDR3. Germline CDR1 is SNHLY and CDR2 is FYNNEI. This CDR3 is CASSPGSSETQYF. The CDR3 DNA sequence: TGTGCCAGCAGCCCCGGGTCTTCAGAGACCCAGTACTTC.

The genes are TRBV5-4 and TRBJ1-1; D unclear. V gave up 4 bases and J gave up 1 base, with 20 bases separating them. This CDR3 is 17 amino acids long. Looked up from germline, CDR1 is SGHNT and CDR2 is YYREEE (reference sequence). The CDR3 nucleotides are TGTGCCAGCAGCCCACCCTCATCGCCGAATACGAACACTGAAGCTTTCTTT. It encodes CASSPPSSPNTNTEAFF.

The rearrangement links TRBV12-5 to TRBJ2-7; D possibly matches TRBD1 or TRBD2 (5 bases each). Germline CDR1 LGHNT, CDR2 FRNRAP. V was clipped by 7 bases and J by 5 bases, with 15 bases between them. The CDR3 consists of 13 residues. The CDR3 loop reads CASALVRDDEQYF. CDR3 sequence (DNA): TGTGCTAGTGCCTTGGTACGGGACGACGAGCAGTACTTC.

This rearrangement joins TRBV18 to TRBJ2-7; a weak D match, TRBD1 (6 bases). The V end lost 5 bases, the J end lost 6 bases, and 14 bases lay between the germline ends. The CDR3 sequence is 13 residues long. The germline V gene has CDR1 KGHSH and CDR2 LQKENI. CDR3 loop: CASSSTDRSEQYF. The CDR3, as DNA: TGTGCCAGCTCATCTACAGACAGGTCCGAGCAGTACTTC.

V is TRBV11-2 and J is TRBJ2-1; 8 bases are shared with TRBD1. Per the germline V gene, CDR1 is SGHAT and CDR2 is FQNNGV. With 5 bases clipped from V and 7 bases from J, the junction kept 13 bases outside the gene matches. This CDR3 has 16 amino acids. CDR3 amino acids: CASSPYRTGLRNEQFF. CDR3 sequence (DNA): TGTGCCAGCAGCCCCTACAGGACAGGGCTGAGGAATGAGCAGTTCTTC. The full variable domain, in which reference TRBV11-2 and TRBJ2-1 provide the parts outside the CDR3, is EAGVAQSPRYKIIEKRQSVAFWCNPISGHATLYWYQQILGQGPKLLIQFQNNGVVDDSQLPKDRFSAERLKGVDSTLKIQPAKLEDSAVYLCASSPYRTGLRNEQFFGPGTRLTVL.

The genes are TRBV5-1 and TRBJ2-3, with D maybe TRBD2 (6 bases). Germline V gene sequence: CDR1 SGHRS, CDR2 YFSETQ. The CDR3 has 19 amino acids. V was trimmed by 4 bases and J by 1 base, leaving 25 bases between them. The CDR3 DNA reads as TGCGCCAGCAGCCTCTCTTCGGGACTCGGCCTAAGGGGCACAGATACGCAGTATTTT. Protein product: CASSLSSGLGLRGTDTQYF.

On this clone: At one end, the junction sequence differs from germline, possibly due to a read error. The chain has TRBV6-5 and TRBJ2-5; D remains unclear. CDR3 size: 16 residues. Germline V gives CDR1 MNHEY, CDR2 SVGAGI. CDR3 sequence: CASRYWAASPQETQYF. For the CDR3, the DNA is TGTGCCAGCAGGTACTGGGCGGCGTCGCCCCAAGAGACCCAGTACTTC.

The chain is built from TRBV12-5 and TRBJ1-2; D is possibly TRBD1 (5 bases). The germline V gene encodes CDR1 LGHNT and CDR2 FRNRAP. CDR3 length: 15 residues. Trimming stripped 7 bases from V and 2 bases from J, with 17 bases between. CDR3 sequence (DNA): TGTGCTAGTGCTCAGGGTGTCACAATGAACTATGGCTACACCTTC. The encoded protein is CASAQGVTMNYGYTF. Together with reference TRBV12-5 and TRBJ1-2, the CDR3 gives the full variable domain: DARVTQTPRHKVTEMGQEVTMRCQPILGHNTVFWYRQTMMQGLELLAYFRNRAPLDDSGMPKDRFSAEMPDATLATLKIQPSEPRDSAVYFCASAQGVTMNYGYTFGSGTRLTVV.